This TCR beta chain is drawn from a study of shared clonotypes between healthy human individuals. Method: immunoSEQ multiplex PCR; TCRdb's copy keeps in-frame clones and lacks some. The table includes around 1.1 million clones, 70% to 80% detected once. Findings and caveats of the study: The sharing of 5% to 6.5% of naive CD4 clonotypes was seen across a handful of donors. Generally, estimated richness proved larger in naive subsets than it did in memory subsets.

About this clone itself: The target antigen is unknown.

There are 15 residues in the CDR3. Germline-derived CDR1 and CDR2 are SGHDT and YYEEEE. V was clipped by 1 base and J by 3 bases; unmatched bases: 7. Sequenced sample: memory CD4+ T cells from PBMCs. Subset described: CD45RA-negative fraction. The receptor was derived from a man between 18 and 35 years old in good health. Some clones in this sample may be carry-over from other donors' samples. V usage is TRBV5-6 and J usage is TRBJ2-7; 7 nucleotides align to TRBD2. The CDR3 loop reads CASSLLGGNLYEQYF. CDR3 coding DNA: TGTGCCAGCAGCTTGTTGGGGGGGAACCTCTACGAGCAGTACTTC.